This TCR beta chain was recovered during a study of beta chain features in type 1 diabetes. The study's findings and limits: The naive, central memory and Treg TCRB repertoires looked more alike in patients than they did in healthy donors. People with Type 1 diabetes carried modestly yet significantly shorter TCRB CDR3s in all four CD4+ subsets.

This clone was counted only a few times. Its antigen is unidentified. The length of the CDR3 is 15 residues. CDR1 is GTSNPN, CDR2 SVGIG, per germline (reference sequence). The V end lost 3 bases, the J end lost 6 bases, and 21 bases lay between the germline ends. All of the isolated RNA was reverse transcribed, so expressed TCRB transcripts were sequenced. Clones were read by immunoSEQ multiplex PCR, and TCRdb kept only the in-frame ones, dropping some. The table has some 660,000 clones, more than 12% seen once. The sample taken for sequencing was naive CD4+ T cells from blood. The V call is TRBV30, the J call TRBJ2-7; weak D call: TRBD2 (6 bases). The sequence was obtained from a man aged 18 to 29 with type 1 diabetes. The CDR3 spells CAWRALETRSREQYF. In nucleotides, the CDR3 is TGTGCCTGGAGAGCCCTCGAGACTAGATCCCGCGAGCAGTACTTC.